This TCR beta chain appears in the sequencing data of a study of beta chain features in type 1 diabetes (dated by TCRdb to the late 2010s). A note on the overall study: Patients and healthy donors did not differ in mean age, gender distribution, total cell number or subset yield. A total of 85 million to 140 million sorted cells were examined across all samples, and a strong correlation was observed between cell number per subset and RNA yield. The study compared TCRB repertoires of sorted circulating CD4+ T cell subsets between recently diagnosed type 1 diabetes patients and matched healthy donors. Whereas all 30 or so donors provided naive and central memory subsets, regulatory and stem cell-like memory subsets were isolated from just 8 patients and roughly eight healthy donors. On the study overall, not on this receptor specifically: Naive, central memory and regulatory TCRB repertoires appeared more similar among patients than among healthy donors. Type 1 diabetes patients showed a moderate but significant shortening of TCRB CDR3 length in all four CD4+ subsets. Because cDNA was sequenced instead of genomic DNA, highly expressing activated cells could be over-represented, though the groups showed no difference in activation or CD3 levels. PCR might favor shorter templates, but patient and control samples were amplified and corrected together, so any skew would affect both groups equally. Only small numbers of individuals were included in the HLA sub-analyses, which left unresolved whether HLA type had any influence on TCRB rearrangement. Fewer insertions and more nucleotide deletions at VDJ recombination sites were observed in patients with type 1 diabetes, implying thymic rearrangement abnormalities.

From each donor, a single peripheral blood sample of 100 to 150 mL on average was drawn into heparinised tubes. A BD FACSAria II was used to sort naive, central memory, regulatory and stem cell-like memory CD4+ T cells with a panel that included CD45RO, CCR7, CD25, CD127, CD95 and CD27. Every sorted population had a purity above 95%. PBMCs were isolated right away by Lymphoprep density gradient centrifugation and were stained directly, without culture. So that batch effects would be minimized, each experiment stained and sorted samples in pairs, pairing one healthy donor with one patient. The germline V gene (reference sequence) supplies CDR1 LNHDA and CDR2 SQIVND. The CDR3, cysteine through phenylalanine, is 14 amino acids long. The retained sequence is limited to the CDR3, 42 bases, with the frame set at the first base. V and J are truncated by 6 bases and 2 bases respectively, leaving an intervening sequence of 14 bases.

About this clone: The clone's antigen remains unknown. No much larger clone is present one base from it, and per-base qualities are unavailable.

The entire amount of isolated RNA was reverse transcribed using the High Capacity cDNA Reverse Transcription Kit, so the sequenced TCRB transcripts were expressed ones. Deep immunoSEQ sequencing was applied to naive, central memory and regulatory T cell samples, giving an average of roughly 3.5 million total reads per sample. After sorted cells were lysed in RLT buffer, RNA was extracted with DNase-treated RNeasy Micro or Mini kits, with the choice depending on cell number. To prevent cross-contamination, every cell subset was processed on its own, while patient and healthy donor samples were processed together. TCRB sequences were amplified from cDNA with the immunoSEQ multiplex PCR, producing 87-bp fragments spanning the CDR3 region. Sequencing of the amplicons was done on the Illumina HiSeq platform. Under the source paper's analysis protocol: Synthetic template baselines were used to correct PCR bias computationally, reads within Hamming distance 2 were collapsed together, and singletons that could not be merged were discarded. Reads were aligned to IMGT to assign V, D and J genes, CDR3 length, and insertions or deletions at six rearrangement sites. Within each subset, clonotype counts were normalized to the number of sorted cells before true diversity and Gini coefficients were calculated with the tcR R package. The overlap coefficient, calculated on TCRB nucleotide sequences, was used to quantify repertoire sharing. Out-of-frame TCRB sequences from naive cells were analyzed to stand in for the pre-selection repertoire. The table was pulled from immuneACCESS by TCRdb, which kept in-frame rearrangements only. Such tables lose some clones; where checked, under half of the loss comes from unresolved V genes, and the rest has no known cause. From that table come the V and J calls and clone size; the DNA was used to work out D and trimming. The sample data list around 600,000 clones, and 9.5% to 15% of these were observed just once. The ten largest clones add up to approximately 0.11% of the sample.

The receptor was isolated from a man aged 30-40 years with type 1 diabetes. Input material: naive CD4+ T cells from blood. The sample's cell subset or site label, decoded: true naive CD4+ T cells. Rearrangement joined TRBV19 to TRBJ2-7; a weak D assignment points to TRBD2 (5 bases agree). This receptor carries the CDR3 CASSLGGLPYEQYF. At the DNA level, the sequence is TGTGCCAGTAGCCTCGGAGGCTTACCCTACGAGCAGTACTTC.